This T cell receptor beta chain was captured by sequencing in a study of OX40 agonist ivuxolimab in advanced cancers. The method was immunoSEQ multiplex PCR; TCRdb's version includes in-frame clones alone and lacks a portion of them. The sample holds under 70,000 clones, roughly 86% seen once. The source material was CD4+ or CD8+ T cells sorted from blood, sampled in a trial of the OX40 agonist ivuxolimab. The source of this sequence is an adult with an advanced solid tumor such as melanoma, head and neck, liver or kidney cancer.

CDR3 DNA sequence: TGTGCCAGCAGCTTAGTTTCTCAGAGCTCCTACAATGAGCAGTTCTTC. Protein sequence: CASSLVSQSSYNEQFF. The rearrangement joins TRBV11-2 to TRBJ2-1; D is unresolved. The germline CDR1 and CDR2 sequences are SGHAT and FQNNGV. V was shortened by 1 base and J by 0 bases, with 10 bases between the two germline ends. This CDR3 region has 16 residues.